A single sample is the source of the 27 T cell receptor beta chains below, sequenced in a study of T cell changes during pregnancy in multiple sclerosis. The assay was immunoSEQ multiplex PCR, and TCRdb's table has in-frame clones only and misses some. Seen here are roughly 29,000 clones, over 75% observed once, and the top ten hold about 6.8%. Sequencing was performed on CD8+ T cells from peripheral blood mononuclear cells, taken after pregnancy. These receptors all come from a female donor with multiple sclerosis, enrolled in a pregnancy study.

As DNA, the CDR3 is TGTGCCAGCAGCCCGGCAGGGGCCTACTATGGCTACACCTTC. Translation: CASSPAGAYYGYTF. V gene TRBV7-9 combines with J gene TRBJ1-2; the D gene is possibly TRBD1 (6 bases). The ends were cut back, 5 bases at V and 3 bases at J, with 13 bases in the middle. Germline V gives CDR1 SEHNR, CDR2 FQNEAQ (reference sequence). This CDR3 is built from 14 residues.

As DNA, the CDR3 is TGCAGCGTTGAAGATCAAGGGAGCTATTCAGCTTTCTTT. This gives the protein CSVEDQGSYSAFF. V and J are TRBV29-1 and TRBJ1-1; unclear D gene. Germline V CDR1 and CDR2: SQVTM, ANQGSEA. CDR3 length: 13 residues. Trimming pared 0 bases from V and 10 bases from J, leaving 15 bases between.

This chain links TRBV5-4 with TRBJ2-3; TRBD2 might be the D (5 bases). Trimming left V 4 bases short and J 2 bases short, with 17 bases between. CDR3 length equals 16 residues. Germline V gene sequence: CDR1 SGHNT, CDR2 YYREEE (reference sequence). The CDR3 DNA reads TGTGCCAGCAGCCTAAGCGGAATAGAGTTCACAGATACGCAGTATTTT. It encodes CASSLSGIEFTDTQYF.

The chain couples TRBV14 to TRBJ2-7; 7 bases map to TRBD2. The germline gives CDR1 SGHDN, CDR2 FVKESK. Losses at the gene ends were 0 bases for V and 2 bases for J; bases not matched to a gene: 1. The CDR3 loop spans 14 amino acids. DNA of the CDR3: TGTGCCAGCAGCCAAGAGGGGGGGGCCTACGAGCAGTACTTC. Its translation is CASSQEGGAYEQYF.

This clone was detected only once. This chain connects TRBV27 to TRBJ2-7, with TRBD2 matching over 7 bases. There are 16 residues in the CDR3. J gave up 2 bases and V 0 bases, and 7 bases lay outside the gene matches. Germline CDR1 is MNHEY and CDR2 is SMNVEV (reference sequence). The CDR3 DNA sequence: TGTGCCAGCAGTTTATCTTGGCAGGGAGGGACCTACGAGCAGTACTTC. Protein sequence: CASSLSWQGGTYEQYF.

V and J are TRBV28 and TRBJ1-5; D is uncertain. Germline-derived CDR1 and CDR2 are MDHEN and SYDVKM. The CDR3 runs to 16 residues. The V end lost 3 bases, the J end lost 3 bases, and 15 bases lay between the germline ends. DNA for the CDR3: TGTGCCAGCAGTTTTATCCTCGAGAGCCCCAATCAGCCCCAGCATTTT. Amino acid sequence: CASSFILESPNQPQHF.

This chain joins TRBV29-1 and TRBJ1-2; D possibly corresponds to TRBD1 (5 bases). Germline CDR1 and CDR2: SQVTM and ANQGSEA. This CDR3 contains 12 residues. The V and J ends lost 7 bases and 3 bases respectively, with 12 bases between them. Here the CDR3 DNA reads TGCAGCGCCGTCCCGGGGGACTATGGCTACACCTTC. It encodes CSAVPGDYGYTF.

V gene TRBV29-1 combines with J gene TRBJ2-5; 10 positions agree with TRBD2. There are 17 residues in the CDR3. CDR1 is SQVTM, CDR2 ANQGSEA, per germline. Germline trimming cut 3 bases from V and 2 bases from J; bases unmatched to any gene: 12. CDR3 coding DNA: TGCAGCGTTGATATGAGGAGAGGACTAGCGGCACAAGAGACCCAGTACTTC. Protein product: CSVDMRRGLAAQETQYF.

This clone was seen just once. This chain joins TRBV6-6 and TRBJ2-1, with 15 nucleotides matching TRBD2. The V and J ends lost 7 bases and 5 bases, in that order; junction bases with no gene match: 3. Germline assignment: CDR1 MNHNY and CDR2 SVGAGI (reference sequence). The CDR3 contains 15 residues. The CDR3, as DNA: TGTGCCAGCACCAGGACTAGCGGGAGGGACAATGAGCAGTTCTTC. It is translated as CASTRTSGRDNEQFF.

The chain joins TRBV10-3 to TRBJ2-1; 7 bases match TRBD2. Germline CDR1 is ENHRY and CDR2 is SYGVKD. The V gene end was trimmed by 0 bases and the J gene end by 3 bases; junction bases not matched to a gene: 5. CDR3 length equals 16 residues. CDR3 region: CAISESREELYNEQFF. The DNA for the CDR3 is TGTGCCATCAGTGAGTCCCGGGAGGAACTCTACAATGAGCAGTTCTTC.

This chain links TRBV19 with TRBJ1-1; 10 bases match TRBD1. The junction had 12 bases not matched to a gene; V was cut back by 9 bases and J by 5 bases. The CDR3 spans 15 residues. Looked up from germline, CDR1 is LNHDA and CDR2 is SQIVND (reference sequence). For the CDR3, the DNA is TGTGCCAGCCGGCCCGGACAGGGGGGTTTTACTGAAGCTTTCTTT. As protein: CASRPGQGGFTEAFF.

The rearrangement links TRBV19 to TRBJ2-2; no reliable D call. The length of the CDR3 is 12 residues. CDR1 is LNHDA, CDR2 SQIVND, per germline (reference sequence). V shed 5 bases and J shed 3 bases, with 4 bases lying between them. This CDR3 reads CASSFYTGELFF. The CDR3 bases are TGTGCCAGTAGTTTCTACACCGGGGAGCTGTTTTTT.

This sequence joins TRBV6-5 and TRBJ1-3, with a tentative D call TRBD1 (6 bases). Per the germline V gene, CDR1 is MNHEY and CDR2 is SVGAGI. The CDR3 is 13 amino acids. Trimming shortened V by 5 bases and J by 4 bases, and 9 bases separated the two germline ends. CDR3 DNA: TGTGCCAGCAGTCCCGACAGGGGAAACACCATATATTTT. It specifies CASSPDRGNTIYF.

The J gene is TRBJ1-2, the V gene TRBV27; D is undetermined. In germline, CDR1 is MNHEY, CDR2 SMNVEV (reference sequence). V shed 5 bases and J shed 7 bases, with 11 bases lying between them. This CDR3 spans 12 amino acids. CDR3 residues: CASSTGGRGYTF. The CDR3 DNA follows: TGTGCCAGCAGTACCGGAGGGCGTGGCTACACCTTC.

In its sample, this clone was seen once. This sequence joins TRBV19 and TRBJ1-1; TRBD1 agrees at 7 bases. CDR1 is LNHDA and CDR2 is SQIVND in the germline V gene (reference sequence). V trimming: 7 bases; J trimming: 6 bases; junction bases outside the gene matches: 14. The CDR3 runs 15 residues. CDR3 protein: CASMEGTGVLAEAFF. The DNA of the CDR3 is TGTGCCAGTATGGAGGGAACAGGGGTCTTGGCTGAAGCTTTCTTT. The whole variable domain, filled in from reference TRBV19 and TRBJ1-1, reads DGGITQSPKYLFRKEGQNVTLSCEQNLNHDAMYWYRQDPGQGLRLIYYSQIVNDFQKGDIAEGYSVSREKKESFPLTVTSAQKNPTAFYLCASMEGTGVLAEAFFGQGTRLTVV.

CDR3: CASSTLTSGREETQYF. In DNA, the CDR3 is TGTGCCAGCAGCACCCTAACTAGCGGGAGAGAAGAGACCCAGTACTTC. The chain recombines TRBV5-4 with TRBJ2-5; 11 nucleotides line up with TRBD2. Germline V gene data show CDR1 as SGHNT and CDR2 as YYREEE (reference sequence). This CDR3 comprises 16 residues. Germline trimming cut 4 bases from V and 3 bases from J; bases unmatched to any gene: 8.

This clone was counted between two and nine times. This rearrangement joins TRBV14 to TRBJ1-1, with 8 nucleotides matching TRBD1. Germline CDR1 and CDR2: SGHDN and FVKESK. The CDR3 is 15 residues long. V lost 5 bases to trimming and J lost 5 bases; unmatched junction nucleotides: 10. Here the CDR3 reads CASSTRTGLWTEAFF. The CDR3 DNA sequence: TGTGCCAGCAGCACCCGGACAGGGTTATGGACTGAAGCTTTCTTT.

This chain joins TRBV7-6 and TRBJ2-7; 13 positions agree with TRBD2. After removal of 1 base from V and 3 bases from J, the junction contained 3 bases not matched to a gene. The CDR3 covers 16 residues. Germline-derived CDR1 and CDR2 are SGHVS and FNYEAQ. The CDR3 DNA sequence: TGTGCCAGCAGCTTAGGGACTAGCGGGAGAGGCTACGAGCAGTACTTC. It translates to CASSLGTSGRGYEQYF.

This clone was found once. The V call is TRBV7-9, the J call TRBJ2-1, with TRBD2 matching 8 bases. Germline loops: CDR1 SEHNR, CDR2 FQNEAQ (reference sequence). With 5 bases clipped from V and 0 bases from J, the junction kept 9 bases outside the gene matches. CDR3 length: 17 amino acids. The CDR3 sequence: CASSRGGEASSYNEQFF. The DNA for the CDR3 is TGTGCCAGCAGCCGGGGGGGGGAGGCGAGCTCCTACAATGAGCAGTTCTTC.

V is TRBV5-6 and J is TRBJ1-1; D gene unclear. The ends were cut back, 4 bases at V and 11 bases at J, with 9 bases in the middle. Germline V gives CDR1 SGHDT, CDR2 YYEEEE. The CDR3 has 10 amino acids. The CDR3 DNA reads TGTGCCAGCAGCGCTACTTCCGCTTTCTTT. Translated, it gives CASSATSAFF.

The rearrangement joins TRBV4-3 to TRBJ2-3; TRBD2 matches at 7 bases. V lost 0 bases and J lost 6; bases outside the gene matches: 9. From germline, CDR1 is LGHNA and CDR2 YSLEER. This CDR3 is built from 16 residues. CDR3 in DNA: TGCGCCAGCAGCCAAGATTGGGGCCTGGGGGGGGATACGCAGTATTTT. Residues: CASSQDWGLGGDTQYF.

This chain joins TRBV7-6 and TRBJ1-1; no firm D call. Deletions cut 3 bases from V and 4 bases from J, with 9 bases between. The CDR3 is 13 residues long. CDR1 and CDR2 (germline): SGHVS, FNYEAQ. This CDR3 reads CASSFGGSTEAFF. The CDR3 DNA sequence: TGTGCCAGCAGCTTTGGTGGGAGCACTGAAGCTTTCTTT.

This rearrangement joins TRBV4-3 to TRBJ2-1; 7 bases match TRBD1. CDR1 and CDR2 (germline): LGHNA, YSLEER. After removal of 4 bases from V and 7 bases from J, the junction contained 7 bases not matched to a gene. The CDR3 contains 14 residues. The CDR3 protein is CASSRAGTVNEQFF. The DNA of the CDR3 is TGCGCCAGCAGCCGTGCCGGGACAGTTAATGAGCAGTTCTTC.

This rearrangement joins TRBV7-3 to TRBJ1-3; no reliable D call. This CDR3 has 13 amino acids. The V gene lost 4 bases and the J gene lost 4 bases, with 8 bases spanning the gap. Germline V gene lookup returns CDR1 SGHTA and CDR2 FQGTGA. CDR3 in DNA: TGTGCCAGCAGCTCATCGGGAGGAAACACCATATATTTT. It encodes CASSSSGGNTIYF.

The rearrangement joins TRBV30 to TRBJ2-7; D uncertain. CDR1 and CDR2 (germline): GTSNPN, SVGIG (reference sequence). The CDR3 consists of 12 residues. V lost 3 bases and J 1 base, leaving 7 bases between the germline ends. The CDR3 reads CAWRTASYEQYF. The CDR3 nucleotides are TGTGCCTGGAGAACAGCTTCCTACGAGCAGTACTTC. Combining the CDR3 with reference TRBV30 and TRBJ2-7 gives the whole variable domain SQTIHQWPATLVQPVGSPLSLECTVEGTSNPNLYWYRQAAGRGLQLLFYSVGIGQISSEVPQNLSASRPQDRQFILSSKKLLLSDSGFYLCAWRTASYEQYFGPGTRLTVT.

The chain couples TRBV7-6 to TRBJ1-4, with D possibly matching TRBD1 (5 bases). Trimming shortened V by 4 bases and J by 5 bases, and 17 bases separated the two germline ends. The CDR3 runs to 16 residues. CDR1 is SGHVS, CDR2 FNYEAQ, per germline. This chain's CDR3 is CASSSHDSPPNEKLFF. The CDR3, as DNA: TGTGCCAGCAGCTCGCACGACAGCCCACCCAATGAAAAACTGTTTTTT.

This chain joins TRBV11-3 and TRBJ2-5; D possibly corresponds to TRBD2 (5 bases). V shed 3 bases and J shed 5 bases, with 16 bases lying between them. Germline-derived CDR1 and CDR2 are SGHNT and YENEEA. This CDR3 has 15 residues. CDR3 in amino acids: CASSFLGEGWETQYF. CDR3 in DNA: TGTGCCAGCAGCTTCCTCGGAGAGGGATGGGAGACCCAGTACTTC.